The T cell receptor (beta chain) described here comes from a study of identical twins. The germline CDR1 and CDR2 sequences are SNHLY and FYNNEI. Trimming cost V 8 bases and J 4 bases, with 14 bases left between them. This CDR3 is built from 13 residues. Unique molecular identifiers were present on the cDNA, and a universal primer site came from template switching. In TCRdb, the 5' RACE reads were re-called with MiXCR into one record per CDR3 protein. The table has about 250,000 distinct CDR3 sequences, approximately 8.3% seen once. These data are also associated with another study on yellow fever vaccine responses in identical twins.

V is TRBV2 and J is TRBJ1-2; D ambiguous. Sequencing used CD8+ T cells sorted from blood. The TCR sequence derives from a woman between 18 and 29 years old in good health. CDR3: CASYAGIPYGYTF. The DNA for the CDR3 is TGTGCCAGCTACGCTGGTATCCCCTATGGCTACACCTTC.